This T cell receptor (beta chain) appears in the sequencing data of a study of T cell responses to AZD1222 COVID-19 vaccine (dated by TCRdb to about 2021). About the investigation overall: AZD1222 recipients whose second dose came at about 4 weeks and those whose second dose came at about 12 weeks were combined into one group, since spike-specific TCR depth and breadth did not differ between the two schedules. TCR sequencing covered fewer than 250 trial participants: 200 to 220 given two doses of AZD1222 and approximately 26 given two doses of MenACWY control vaccine. Enrollment into the trials was organized by age into subgroups of 18-55, 56-69 and 70-plus years, and those subgroups contained roughly 150, 30 and 60 TCR-sequenced participants, respectively.

From its cysteine to its phenylalanine, the CDR3 spans 15 amino acids. Just CDR3 DNA is preserved here, 45 bases in frame from base 1. The germline V gene gives CDR1 as KGHSH and CDR2 as LQKENI. V loses 0 bases, J loses 3 bases, and the germline ends lie 12 bases apart. This clone was observed a handful of times. No cognate antigen has been identified for it. Within one base of it there is no much larger clone, and no base qualities were kept. The sample's time point label, decoded: baseline before first vaccination. The vaccinee samples were drawn from two UK trials, COV001 and COV002, one of which was a single-blind randomized controlled phase 2/3 trial testing AZD1222 (ChAdOx1 nCoV-19) in healthy adults. Trial participant PBMC samples were collected at day 0 and day 28 after the second dose for TCRbeta chain sequencing. Broader findings and caveats from the paper: After two AZD1222 doses, both the breadth and the depth of spike-specific TCRs were significantly higher than at day 0 and than in MenACWY recipients. Conclusions about previously exposed vaccinees are limited, since just a handful of AZD1222 recipients were seropositive for SARS-CoV-2 at baseline. The 56-69-year group was small, and its depth increase did not reach significance, likely because of low power. Reportedly, close to half of the unique spike-specific TCRs recognized epitopes lying outside the regions that are mutated in the B.1.351 and B.1.1.7 variants. The whole spike protein was spanned by vaccine-associated CD4 TCRs, and dominant responses were seen in regions 160-218 and 743-854. Participants were mostly white British and included more females than males, and it was suggested by the authors that clonal diversity may have been underestimated. Because no samples from the day 14 peak response were available, repertoires could be characterized only after the peak T cell response.

The CDR3 regions of human TCRbeta chains were analyzed by immunosequencing. In the authors' own workflow: Repertoire TCRs were matched against a reference library of SARS-CoV-2-specific TCRs generated with the MIRA antigen-specificity platform. Breadth was defined as the fraction of unique TCRs that were SARS-CoV-2-associated. Depth was defined as the fraction of total T cells that were SARS-CoV-2-associated. Using the MIRA data, every spike-specific TCR was mapped to the spike region that the TCR reacted to and assigned to either a CD4 or a CD8 class. Log10-transformed breadth and depth values were compared by one-way ANOVA with Sidak's multiple comparisons tests. In TCRdb, the immuneACCESS table is reduced to in-frame sequences with V and J assigned. These tables do not hold every clone; where another copy was compared, an unresolved V gene accounts for under half, and the others remain unexplained. The DNA gave D and trimming, while V, J and clone size come from that table. This sample is represented by about 120,000 clones; about four fifths of them were singletons. Of the sample, 4% to 5% is held by the ten largest clones.

Here the sequenced sample was peripheral blood, taken on day 0 of AZD1222 vaccination. This receptor was identified in an adult in good health. This receptor chain uses TRBV18 and TRBJ2-7, with a tentative D gene TRBD2 over 5 matching bases. Read as DNA, the sequence is TGTGCCAGCTCACCACCTGGCGGGTCCTACTACGAGCAGTACTTC. Translated, this gives CASSPPGGSYYEQYF.